This paragraph covers one TCR beta chain sequence. Its antigen is still unknown. This entry is derived from a study of human T cells and chemical hapten exposure. The study, taken as a whole, reports: TCRs above 1 in 1000 frequency did not change with DPC sensitization.

Separate cDNA molecules received unique molecular identifiers, which the library attached to them. TCRdb re-derived calls from the reads in MiXCR, one entry per CDR3 protein. The table records about 120,000 distinct CDR3 sequences, around 8.5% of them present only once. Unseparated into fractions, whole blood served as the source from which total RNA was extracted. The source of this sequence is a human donor in good health. Some clones in this sample may be carry-over from other donors' samples. The sample taken for sequencing was whole blood.

CDR3 bases: TGTGCCAGTAGTACCATAGCGGGGGGAACCCATAATGAGCAGTTCTTC. Protein product: CASSTIAGGTHNEQFF. This sequence joins TRBV19 and TRBJ2-1; 10 nucleotides line up with TRBD2. The CDR3 contains 16 residues. V trimming: 4 bases; J trimming: 7 bases; junction bases outside the gene matches: 10. Germline CDR1 and CDR2: LNHDA and SQIVND (reference sequence).